The rows below give T cell receptor beta chains drawn from one sample of a study of T cell responses to AZD1222 COVID-19 vaccine. Method: immunoSEQ multiplex PCR; TCRdb's copy keeps in-frame clones and lacks some. The table has approximately 140,000 clones, over 85% seen once; the top ten hold roughly 1%. Source: peripheral blood, taken 28 days after the second AZD1222 dose. The receptors were gathered from an adult who received the AZD1222 COVID-19 vaccine. The conserved cysteine and the conserved F or W are not part of the CDR3 here.

CDR3 protein	V gene
ASSLEAGGPYEQY	TRBV5-8
ASSSQTIYEQY	TRBV7-6
ASSYSTGTNTGELF	TRBV6-5
ASSWAQGSNQPQH	TRBV6-2/TRBV6-3
ASSLTSGVDTQY	TRBV7-2
AISESTYNEQF	TRBV10-3
ASSPGQGDTGELF	TRBV18
SVRDSYGYT	TRBV29-1
ASSLTGAGTEAF	TRBV7-2
ASSKGNNQGAEGDEKLF	TRBV21-1
ASSPDRRNTEAF	TRBV11-3
ASSRPGLSYEQY	TRBV3-1/TRBV3-2
ASSSRRGSTDTQY	TRBV6-2/TRBV6-3
ASSPPVEGNEQF	TRBV18
ASSSQAATNEKLF	TRBV5-5
ASSRDRQETQY	TRBV7-3
ASSGPGTELGKLF	TRBV19
ASSMTRATEAF	TRBV19
ASSLFPTRVAEAF	TRBV5-6
ASSQGLQNTEAF	TRBV4-3
SSAGRQETQY	TRBV29-1
ASEGAWGGELF	TRBV19
ASRLDSLYYGYT	TRBV28
ASSQGGTSQPYEQY	TRBV5-4
AWSQRGSSYNEQF	TRBV30
ASSRDTSTDTQY	TRBV19
ASSRDIMSSYNEQF	TRBV3-1/TRBV3-2
ASSPGRGPNEKLF	TRBV5-1
ASSLGQSYEQY	TRBV13
ASSPRLGLAGEETQY	TRBV18
ASSSRWAGEEGHNEQF	TRBV11-2
ASSQALRGRYNEQF	TRBV4-3
ASSLGRNHGPEAF	TRBV3-1/TRBV3-2
AWSPPDRPDTEAF	TRBV30
ASSQRGVEQY	TRBV14
ASSEGDTNEKLF	TRBV5-1
ASSGSKKGDDGELF	TRBV2
ASSGTAARYGYT	TRBV6-2/TRBV6-3
AIRADTDTQY	TRBV10-3
ASSYPAVGNEKLF	TRBV6-2/TRBV6-3
ASSLAWNEQY	TRBV5-8
ASSQDRGQGGFYGYT	TRBV3-1/TRBV3-2
ASSYFGPGTNYGYT	TRBV6-7
ASGEGGSYEQY	TRBV28
ASSYGTSGSPSTDTQY	TRBV6-2/TRBV6-3
ASSGQHQETQY	TRBV7-2